Each of the 24 T cell receptor beta chains below was sequenced from the same sample in a study of cytomegalovirus exposure and HLA in healthy donors. This PCR relied on a set of 60 Vbeta primers and 13 Jbeta primers. Clones were read by immunoSEQ multiplex PCR, and TCRdb kept only the in-frame ones, dropping some. The listing contains around 50,000 clones. The specimen was PBMCs. The source is a woman between 40 and 50 years old in good health and CMV-seronegative.

CDR3 in amino acids: CSVLEVYGYTF. As DNA, the CDR3 is TGCAGCGTCCTTGAGGTCTATGGCTACACCTTC. The gene calls are TRBV29-1 and TRBJ1-2; D gene unclear. The germline V gene encodes CDR1 SQVTM and CDR2 ANQGSEA. Trimming removed 6 bases at V and 4 bases at J, with 9 bases between. This CDR3 region has 11 residues.

The chain couples TRBV6-1 to TRBJ2-3; unclear D gene. V was pared by 0 bases and J by 0 bases, with 13 bases between. This CDR3 is built from 17 residues. Germline V gives CDR1 MNHNS, CDR2 SASEGT. In DNA, the CDR3 is TGTGCCAGCAGTGAAGCCCGAGCCGTTCTAAGCACAGATACGCAGTATTTT. Translation gives CASSEARAVLSTDTQYF.

The J gene is TRBJ2-1, the V gene TRBV7-9, with 8 bases identical to TRBD2. The CDR3 loop spans 16 amino acids. V was clipped by 1 base and J by 4 bases; unmatched bases: 6. The germline V gene encodes CDR1 SEHNR and CDR2 FQNEAQ (reference sequence). The CDR3 sequence is CASSLVGAGEYNEQFF. The CDR3 coding sequence is TGTGCCAGCAGCTTAGTAGGAGCGGGGGAGTACAATGAGCAGTTCTTC.

The chain combines TRBV6-5 with TRBJ1-6; perhaps TRBD1 as D (5 bases). The CDR3 length is 15 residues. Trimming left V 2 bases short and J 4 bases short, with 9 bases between. Germline CDR1 reads MNHEY; CDR2 reads SVGAGI. The CDR3 sequence is CASSYTGLYNSPLHF. CDR3 DNA: TGTGCCAGCAGTTACACGGGACTTTATAATTCACCCCTCCACTTT.

The V gene is TRBV27, the J gene TRBJ2-5, with D possibly matching TRBD1 (6 bases). Germline CDR1 reads MNHEY; CDR2 reads SMNVEV (reference sequence). This CDR3 has 17 amino acids. V dropped 0 bases and J dropped 5 bases, with 19 bases sitting between them. The CDR3 loop reads CASSLSVRGWVAETQYF. DNA of the CDR3: TGTGCCAGCAGTTTATCGGTCAGGGGATGGGTAGCGGAGACCCAGTACTTC.

This chain connects TRBV5-1 to TRBJ1-6, with D uncertain. The length of the CDR3 is 13 residues. Trimming shortened V by 0 bases and J by 8 bases, and 6 bases separated the two germline ends. The germline gives CDR1 SGHRS, CDR2 YFSETQ. This chain's CDR3 is CASSLEFDSPLHF. The DNA of the CDR3 is TGCGCCAGCAGCTTGGAATTCGATTCACCCCTCCACTTT.

This rearrangement joins TRBV30 to TRBJ1-1; the D is unclear. Trimming cost V 0 bases and J 6 bases, with 14 bases left between them. CDR3 length: 14 amino acids. From germline, CDR1 is GTSNPN and CDR2 SVGIG (reference sequence). The DNA of the CDR3 is TGTGCCTGGAGTGTAGGGCGTCGCGGGCCTGAAGCTTTCTTT. It codes for CAWSVGRRGPEAFF.

This chain links TRBV7-9 with TRBJ2-7; D not certain. Deletions cut 5 bases from V and 6 bases from J, with 26 bases between. Germline lookup yields CDR1 SEHNR and CDR2 FQNEAQ (reference sequence). This CDR3 has 17 amino acids. This CDR3 reads CASSVVWVGRIRSEQYF. The CDR3 region has the DNA TGTGCCAGCAGCGTAGTGTGGGTCGGCAGGATCCGGTCCGAGCAGTACTTC.

CDR3 loop: CASSYSILGTYEQYF. CDR3 nucleotide sequence: TGTGCCAGCAGTTACTCAATCCTAGGAACCTACGAGCAGTACTTC. The chain employs TRBV6-5 and TRBJ2-7; unclear D gene. Per the germline V gene, CDR1 is MNHEY and CDR2 is SVGAGI. The CDR3 loop spans 15 amino acids. The ends were cut back, 0 bases at V and 2 bases at J, with 11 bases in the middle.

A note on this clone: Within the sample, other DNA sequences also encode this same CDR3. The rearrangement links TRBV29-1 to TRBJ1-1, with 9 bases matching TRBD1. The CDR3 is 15 amino acids. Germline V gene data show CDR1 as SQVTM and CDR2 as ANQGSEA. The V segment lost 8 bases and the J segment 6 bases; nucleotides outside the gene matches: 16. CDR3 nucleotide sequence: TGCAGCTGTGTCGGGAGGGGACAGGGTAGGGCTGAAGCTTTCTTT. Translated: CSCVGRGQGRAEAFF.

The gene calls are TRBV19 and TRBJ2-3, with TRBD1 matching 10 bases. The CDR3 has 13 residues. Trimming at V came to 6 bases and at J to 6 bases, leaving 3 bases not matched to a gene. Germline CDR1 LNHDA, CDR2 SQIVND (reference sequence). The CDR3 loop is CASRGTGADTQYF. For the CDR3, the DNA is TGTGCCAGTAGGGGGACAGGGGCGGATACGCAGTATTTT. The full variable domain, rest sourced from reference TRBV19 and TRBJ2-3, is DGGITQSPKYLFRKEGQNVTLSCEQNLNHDAMYWYRQDPGQGLRLIYYSQIVNDFQKGDIAEGYSVSREKKESFPLTVTSAQKNPTAFYLCASRGTGADTQYFGPGTRLTVL.

The chain has TRBV20-1 and TRBJ2-7; D might be TRBD2 (6 bases). The V end lost 6 bases, the J end lost 11 bases, and 14 bases lay between the germline ends. The CDR3 sequence is 10 residues long. Germline V gene lookup returns CDR1 DFQATT and CDR2 SNEGSKA (reference sequence). The DNA for the CDR3 is TGCAGTGCCCAGCGGGTGGGCGAGTACTTC. As protein: CSAQRVGEYF.

Here the CDR3 DNA reads TGTGCCAGCAGTCCAGCCGGGACAGGGGTCGCTGAAGCTTTCTTT. Amino acids: CASSPAGTGVAEAFF. The chain recombines TRBV28 with TRBJ1-1, with 10 bases fitting TRBD1. Germline CDR1 is MDHEN and CDR2 is SYDVKM. The CDR3 extends over 15 amino acids. V lost 5 bases and J lost 6; bases outside the gene matches: 9. The variable domain in full, with the rest retrieved from reference TRBV28 and TRBJ1-1, is DVKVTQSSRYLVKRTGEKVFLECVQDMDHENMFWYRQDPGLGLRLIYFSYDVKMKEKGDIPEGYSVSREKKERFSLILESASTNQTSMYLCASSPAGTGVAEAFFGQGTRLTVV.

This sequence joins TRBV2 and TRBJ1-5; TRBD1 matches 11 bases. Germline-derived CDR1 and CDR2 are SNHLY and FYNNEI. Germline trimming cut 5 bases from V and 5 bases from J; bases unmatched to any gene: 2. The CDR3 runs 14 residues. The CDR3, as DNA: TGTGCCAGCAGTTGGACAGGGGGCGATCAGCCCCAGCATTTT. Protein: CASSWTGGDQPQHF.

This chain uses TRBV5-8 with TRBJ2-1; D gene ambiguous. The CDR3 loop spans 12 amino acids. Trimming pared 4 bases from V and 8 bases from J, leaving 10 bases between. Germline CDR1 SGHTS, CDR2 YDEGEE. As DNA, the CDR3 is TGTGCCAGCAGCCGAGAAAACCATGAGCAGTTCTTC. Translated: CASSRENHEQFF. The whole variable domain, filled in from reference TRBV5-8 and TRBJ2-1, reads EAGVTQSPTHLIKTRGQQATLRCSPISGHTSVYWYQQALGLGLQFLLWYDEGEERNRGNFPPRFSGRQFPNYSSELNVNALELEDSALYLCASSRENHEQFFGPGTRLTVL.

The CDR3 is CASSKGTDYNEQFF. The CDR3 DNA follows: TGTGCCAGTAGTAAGGGGACAGATTACAATGAGCAGTTCTTC. V gene TRBV19 combines with J gene TRBJ2-1, with 7 bases matching TRBD1. Looked up from germline, CDR1 is LNHDA and CDR2 is SQIVND (reference sequence). The CDR3 is made up of 14 amino acids. V trimming: 4 bases; J trimming: 4 bases; junction bases outside the gene matches: 4.

Details on this clone: Mismatch with germline at one junction end may stem from a read error. The V call is TRBV19, the J call TRBJ2-7, with TRBD1 matching 10 bases. This CDR3 is built from 15 residues. Germline CDR1 and CDR2: LNHDA and SQIVND (reference sequence). The CDR3 DNA sequence: TGTGCCAGCAGTACATTGGACAGGGGGGTCCACGAGCAGTACTTC. It specifies CASSTLDRGVHEQYF.

The chain has TRBV5-5 and TRBJ1-2, with 7 positions matching TRBD1. The CDR3 spans 12 residues. V lost 5 bases and J lost 8; bases outside the gene matches: 6. Germline CDR1 reads SGHKS; CDR2 reads YYEKEE (reference sequence). CDR3 sequence: CASSLDRDGYTF. In DNA form, the CDR3 reads TGTGCCAGCAGTCTTGACAGGGACGGCTACACCTTC.

This chain joins TRBV4-1 and TRBJ1-1; D perhaps matches TRBD1 (6 bases). The CDR3 covers 13 residues. The germline CDR1 and CDR2 sequences are MGHRA and YSYEKL. V was clipped by 3 bases and J by 4 bases, with 9 bases between them. CDR3 in DNA: TGCGCCAGCAGCCAGAGGGGGGGCACTGAAGCTTTCTTT. This encodes CASSQRGGTEAFF.

The rearrangement links TRBV29-1 to TRBJ2-3; TRBD1 aligns across 7 bases. The germline gives CDR1 SQVTM, CDR2 ANQGSEA. This CDR3 comprises 14 residues. V lost 4 bases and J lost 6; bases outside the gene matches: 10. DNA of the CDR3: TGCAGCGTTGGTACAGGGGATCGTGCGGATACGCAGTATTTT. Its protein product is CSVGTGDRADTQYF.

The chain employs TRBV10-3 and TRBJ2-7; 9 bases are shared with TRBD1. V trimming: 6 bases; J trimming: 4 bases; junction bases outside the gene matches: 10. The germline CDR1 and CDR2 sequences are ENHRY and SYGVKD. The CDR3 spans 15 residues. The CDR3 nucleotides read TGTGCCATCAGCCGAGTCGGGGACAGGGAGTACGAGCAGTACTTC. Translation gives CAISRVGDREYEQYF.

The chain recombines TRBV19 with TRBJ1-2; D is unclear. V lost 5 bases to trimming and J lost 6 bases, with 13 bases between them. The CDR3 runs to 13 residues. From germline, CDR1 is LNHDA and CDR2 SQIVND (reference sequence). The CDR3: CASSLAAGDGYTF. As DNA, the CDR3 is TGTGCCAGTAGTTTGGCCGCCGGGGATGGCTACACCTTC.

The gene calls are TRBV11-2 and TRBJ2-3; 13 bases fit TRBD2. The CDR3 runs 14 residues. Looked up from germline, CDR1 is SGHAT and CDR2 is FQNNGV. J gave up 9 bases and V 1 base, and 1 base lay outside the gene matches. CDR3 sequence (DNA): TGTGCCAGCAGCTTAGGACTAGCGGGGGGCACGCAGTATTTT. Encoded protein: CASSLGLAGGTQYF.

The rearrangement uses TRBV4-2 and TRBJ2-4; D uncertain. From germline, CDR1 is LGHNA and CDR2 YNFKEQ. There are 15 residues in the CDR3. Trimming shortened V by 0 bases and J by 6 bases, and 12 bases separated the two germline ends. The CDR3 DNA reads TGTGCCAGCAGCCAAGATTTCGGCCTAGTAAACATTCAGTACTTC. This sequence encodes CASSQDFGLVNIQYF.